This TCR beta chain comes out of a study of cytomegalovirus exposure and HLA in healthy donors. Findings and limits, study-wide: A list of about 160 TCR beta chains associated with cytomegalovirus was given.

The V end lost 4 bases, the J end lost 0 bases, and 9 bases lay between the germline ends. Germline V CDR1 and CDR2: SNHLY, FYNNEI. The CDR3 sequence is 15 residues long. Data came from immunoSEQ multiplex PCR; TCRdb stores just in-frame clones and leaves some out. The sample has hundreds of thousands of clones, 86% seen once. This clone was recorded only once. Its antigen remains unidentified. The sample comprised PBMCs. J is TRBJ1-4 and V is TRBV2; no reliable D call. This receptor was identified in a woman aged 18-30 years in good health and CMV-seronegative. The CDR3 sequence: CASSAQASTNEKLFF. The CDR3 DNA follows: TGTGCCAGCAGTGCTCAAGCTTCAACTAATGAAAAACTGTTTTTT.